These T cell receptor beta chains were read from a single sample in a study of T cell changes during pregnancy in multiple sclerosis. Produced via immunoSEQ multiplex PCR; TCRdb's table is partial and in-frame only. This table has 50,000 to 75,000 clones, over 90% appearing once. The specimen was CD8+ T cells from peripheral blood mononuclear cells, collected in the third trimester of pregnancy. The receptors come from a female donor with multiple sclerosis, enrolled in a pregnancy study. The conserved cysteine and the conserved F or W are not part of the CDR3 here. Each record gives: CDR3 length, J gene, V gene, CDR3 protein.

14,TRBJ2-1,TRBV5-1,ASSPNRDRGYNEQF
12,TRBJ1-2,TRBV10-3,AISESPRMSGYT
10,TRBJ1-1,TRBV28,ASSRPGGTAF
14,TRBJ2-2,TRBV9,ASSYGRAGGTGELF
12,TRBJ2-7,TRBV6-5,ASSFTGRGYEQY
14,TRBJ1-5,TRBV10-2,ASTNRGRAFHETQH
14,TRBJ1-2,TRBV7-9,ASTPPVRGLNYGYT
15,TRBJ2-1,TRBV9,ASSVAVSGPAGNEQF
14,TRBJ2-1,TRBV14,ASSQLAGGPSNEQF
11,TRBJ2-7,TRBV4-2,ASSNRQGYEQY
11,TRBJ2-7,TRBV27,ASSLGRSYEQY
10,TRBJ1-2,TRBV19,ASSNTNYGYT
13,TRBJ2-1,TRBV29-1,SVELRSVRYNEQF
14,TRBJ2-1,TRBV19,ASSAGRASSYNEQF
13,TRBJ2-1,TRBV19,ASSIGLGAYNEQF
18,TRBJ2-7,TRBV5-8,ASSLGGITLLRAGGNEQY
17,TRBJ2-3,TRBV9,ASSVAGGRSGRSTDTQY
11,TRBJ1-5,TRBV5-4,ASSPGGGQPQH
12,TRBJ1-1,TRBV19,ASSTGTGLTEAF
13,TRBJ2-3,TRBV6-6,ASSYGAGLTDTQY
10,TRBJ2-7,TRBV27,ASSSMSAQQY
11,TRBJ1-2,TRBV7-3,ASSLGQGYGYT
14,TRBJ2-5,TRBV4-1,ASSYQYRTSRETQY